Ten or more counts support the clone carrying this T cell receptor beta chain. This sample was taken from a study of response to subunit inactivated influenza vaccine. TCRdb called the RT-PCR reads again in MiXCR, with one record for every CDR3 protein. The sample holds roughly 460,000 distinct CDR3 sequences, roughly 11% seen once. V was shortened by 6 bases and J by 1 base, with 3 bases between the two germline ends. Germline CDR1 reads DFQATT; CDR2 reads SNEGSKA (reference sequence). This CDR3 is built from 10 residues. The starting material was PBMCs from blood, obtained 45 days after vaccination. The chain couples TRBV20-1 to TRBJ2-5, with D hard to call. This clonotype was sampled from a man between 50 and 59 years old who received an inactivated influenza vaccine. CDR3 sequence: CSALQETQYF. Written as DNA, the CDR3 is TGCAGTGCCCTCCAAGAGACCCAGTACTTC.